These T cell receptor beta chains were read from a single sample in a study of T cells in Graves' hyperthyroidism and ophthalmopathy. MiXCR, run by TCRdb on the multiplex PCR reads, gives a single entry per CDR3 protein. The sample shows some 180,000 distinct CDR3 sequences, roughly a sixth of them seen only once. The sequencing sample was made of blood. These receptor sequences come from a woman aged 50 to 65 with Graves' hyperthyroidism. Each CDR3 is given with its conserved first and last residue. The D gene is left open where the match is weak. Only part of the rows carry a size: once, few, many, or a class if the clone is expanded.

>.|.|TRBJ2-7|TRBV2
CASSQAMSGEQYF
TGTGCCAGCAGCCAAGCGATGTCGGGGGAGCAGTACTTC
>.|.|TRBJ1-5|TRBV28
CASSLGSGHNQPQHF
TGTGCCAGCAGTTTAGGTTCAGGTCACAATCAGCCCCAGCATTTT
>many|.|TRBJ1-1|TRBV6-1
CASSEVVMNTEAFF
TGTGCCAGCAGTGAGGTCGTGATGAACACTGAAGCTTTCTTT
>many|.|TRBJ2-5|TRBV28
CASSSPLTETQYF
TGTGCCAGCAGTTCCCCGTTGACGGAGACCCAGTACTTC
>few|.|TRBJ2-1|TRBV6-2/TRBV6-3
CASSYLRGLDNEQFF
TGTGCCAGCAGTTACCTGCGGGGGCTCGACAATGAGCAGTTCTTC
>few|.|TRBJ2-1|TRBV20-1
CSARIPGTRNEQFF
TGCAGTGCTAGAATTCCGGGAACTCGAAATGAGCAGTTCTTC
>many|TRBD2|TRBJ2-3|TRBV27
CASTFRTSGTDTQYF
TGTGCCAGCACCTTCCGGACTAGCGGGACAGATACGCAGTATTTT
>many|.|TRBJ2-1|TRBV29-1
CSVARGRGSSYNEQFF
TGCAGCGTTGCAAGGGGGCGGGGGAGCTCCTACAATGAGCAGTTCTTC
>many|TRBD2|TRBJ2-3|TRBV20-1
CSARPVIQREFNTQYF
TGCAGTGCTAGACCTGTTATACAGCGGGAGTTCAATACGCAGTATTTT
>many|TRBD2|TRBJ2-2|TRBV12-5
CASRLAGRGELFF
TGTGCTAGTCGACTAGCGGGGAGGGGGGAGCTGTTTTTT
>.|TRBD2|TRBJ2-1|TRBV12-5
CASDSGTSGRRGSYNEQFF
TGTGCTAGTGATTCCGGGACTAGCGGGAGGAGGGGGTCCTACAATGAGCAGTTCTTC
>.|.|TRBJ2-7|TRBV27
CASSSRLYEQYF
TGTGCCAGCAGTTCCAGGCTCTACGAGCAGTACTTC
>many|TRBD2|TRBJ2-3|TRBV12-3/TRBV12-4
CASRWTSGSGTDTQYF
TGTGCCAGCAGGTGGACTAGCGGGAGTGGCACAGATACGCAGTATTTT
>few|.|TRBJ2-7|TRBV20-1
CSARVSGTSYEQYF
TGCAGTGCCCGGGTTTCGGGCACCTCCTACGAGCAGTACTTC
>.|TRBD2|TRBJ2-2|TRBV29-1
CSVLSTSGTGELFF
TGCAGCGTTCTCTCGACTAGCGGAACCGGGGAGCTGTTTTTT
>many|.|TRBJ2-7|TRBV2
CASSEDGGKQYF
TGTGCCAGCAGTGAAGACGGGGGAAAGCAGTACTTC
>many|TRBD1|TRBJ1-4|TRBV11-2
CASSRTGSNEKLFF
TGTGCCAGCAGCCGGACAGGGAGTAATGAAAAACTGTTTTTT
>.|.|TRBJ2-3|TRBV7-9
CASSPEVGPDTQYF
TGTGCCAGCAGCCCAGAGGTGGGTCCAGATACGCAGTATTTT
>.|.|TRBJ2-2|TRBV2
CASSPSGGGSTGELFF
TGTGCCAGCAGCCCATCCGGGGGTGGGAGCACCGGGGAGCTGTTTTTT
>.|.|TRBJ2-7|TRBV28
CASSLGDNKSYEQYF
TGTGCCAGCAGTTTAGGGGACAACAAATCCTACGAGCAGTACTTC
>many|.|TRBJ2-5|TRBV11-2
CASSPKLRGIETQYF
TGTGCCAGCAGCCCCAAACTAAGGGGAATAGAGACCCAGTACTTC
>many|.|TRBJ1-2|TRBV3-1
CASSPTGPVESNYGYTF
TGTGCCAGCAGCCCAACCGGGCCTGTCGAATCTAACTATGGCTACACCTTC
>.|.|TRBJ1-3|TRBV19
CASSIAGNTIYF
TGTGCCAGTAGTATTGCTGGAAACACCATATATTTT
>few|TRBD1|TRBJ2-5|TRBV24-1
CATSEPGQAKKETQYF
TGTGCCACCAGTGAGCCGGGACAGGCAAAAAAAGAGACCCAGTACTTC
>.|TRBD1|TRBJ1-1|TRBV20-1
CSAPLDRMNTEAFF
TGCAGTGCACCCCTGGACAGGATGAACACTGAAGCTTTCTTT
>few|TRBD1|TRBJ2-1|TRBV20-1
CSARAPGQGYDEQFF
TGCAGTGCTAGAGCACCGGGACAGGGTTACGATGAGCAGTTCTTC
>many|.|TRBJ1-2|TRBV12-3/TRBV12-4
CATRGRAYGYTF
TGTGCCACCCGGGGAAGGGCATATGGCTACACCTTC
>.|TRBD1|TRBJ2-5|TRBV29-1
CSVEDGQGGQTQYF
TGCAGCGTTGAAGACGGACAGGGCGGACAGACCCAGTACTTC
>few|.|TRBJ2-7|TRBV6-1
CASSTATYEQYF
TGTGCCAGCAGTACCGCAACCTACGAGCAGTACTTC
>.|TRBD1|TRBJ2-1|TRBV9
CASSVAGQGVNEQFF
TGTGCCAGCAGCGTAGCGGGACAGGGGGTCAATGAGCAGTTCTTC
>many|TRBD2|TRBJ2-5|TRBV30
CAWSVRTSGRRETQYF
TGTGCCTGGAGTGTACGGACTAGCGGGAGACGGGAGACCCAGTACTTC
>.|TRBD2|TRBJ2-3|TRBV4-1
CASSHPRGTSFTDTQYF
TGCGCCAGCAGCCACCCACGAGGGACTAGCTTCACAGATACGCAGTATTTT
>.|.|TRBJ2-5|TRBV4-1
CASSQYPGVDQETQYF
TGCGCCAGCAGCCAGTATCCAGGGGTGGACCAAGAGACCCAGTACTTC
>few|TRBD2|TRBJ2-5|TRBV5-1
CASSQRGEETQYF
TGCGCCAGCAGTCAGCGGGGGGAAGAGACCCAGTACTTC
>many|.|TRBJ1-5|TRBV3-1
CASSQAGGNQPQHF
TGTGCCAGCAGCCAAGCAGGGGGCAATCAGCCCCAGCATTTT
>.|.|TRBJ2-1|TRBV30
CAWSAKDEQFF
TGTGCCTGGAGTGCAAAGGATGAGCAGTTCTTC
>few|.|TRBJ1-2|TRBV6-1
CASSFALTAGGYTF
TGTGCCAGCAGTTTCGCGTTGACCGCGGGAGGCTACACCTTC
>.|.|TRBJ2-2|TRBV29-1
CSVEATGSGTGELFF
TGCAGCGTTGAGGCAACAGGAAGTGGCACCGGGGAGCTGTTTTTT
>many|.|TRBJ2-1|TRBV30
CAWAYLNEQFF
TGTGCCTGGGCCTACCTGAATGAGCAGTTCTTC
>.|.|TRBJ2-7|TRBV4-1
CASGQGSRGTVFYEQYF
TGCGCCAGCGGCCAAGGGTCACGAGGGACGGTTTTCTACGAGCAGTACTTC
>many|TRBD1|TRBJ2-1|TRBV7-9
CASSFTGVGDEQFF
TGTGCCAGCAGCTTTACAGGGGTGGGGGATGAGCAGTTCTTC
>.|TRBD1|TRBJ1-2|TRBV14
CASSPTDRVYYGYTF
TGTGCCAGCAGCCCGACTGACAGGGTATACTATGGCTACACCTTC
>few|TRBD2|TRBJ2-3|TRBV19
CASSMWLAVGTDTQYF
TGTGCCAGTAGTATGTGGCTAGCGGTGGGCACAGATACGCAGTATTTT
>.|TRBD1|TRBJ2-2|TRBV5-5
CASSDNRGRAGELFF
TGTGCCAGCAGCGACAACAGGGGGCGCGCCGGGGAGCTGTTTTTT
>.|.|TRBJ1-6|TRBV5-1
CASSDQGNAAPLHF
TGCGCCAGCAGCGATCAGGGAAATGCAGCACCCCTCCACTTT
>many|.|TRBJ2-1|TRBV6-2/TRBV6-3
CASSYLAPEQFF
TGTGCCAGCAGTTACCTTGCCCCGGAGCAGTTCTTC
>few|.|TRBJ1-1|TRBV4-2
CASSFRDSNTEAFF
TGTGCCAGCAGCTTCCGGGATTCAAACACTGAAGCTTTCTTT
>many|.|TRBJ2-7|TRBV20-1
CSAARGRLGYEQYF
TGCAGTGCCGCCAGGGGCAGGCTTGGGTACGAGCAGTACTTC
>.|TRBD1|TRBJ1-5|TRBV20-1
CSARDPGTGDQPQHF
TGCAGTGCTAGAGATCCTGGGACAGGGGATCAGCCCCAGCATTTT
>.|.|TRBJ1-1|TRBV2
CASSLWAGGTEAFF
TGTGCCAGCAGTTTATGGGCCGGGGGCACTGAAGCTTTCTTT
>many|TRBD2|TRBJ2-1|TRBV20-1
CSARDQRGNEQFF
TGCAGTGCTAGAGATCAGCGGGGCAATGAGCAGTTCTTC
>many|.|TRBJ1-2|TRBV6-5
CASSYTGFESGYTF
TGTGCCAGCAGTTACACGGGGTTTGAAAGCGGCTACACCTTC
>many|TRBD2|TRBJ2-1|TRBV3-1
CASAVAGLAANEQFF
TGTGCCAGCGCCGTGGCGGGACTAGCGGCAAATGAGCAGTTCTTC
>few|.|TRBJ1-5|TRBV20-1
CSALEGARSNQPQHF
TGCAGTGCGTTGGAAGGAGCCCGAAGCAATCAGCCCCAGCATTTT
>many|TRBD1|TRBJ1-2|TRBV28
CASSSQTGILVQVGYGYTF
TGTGCCAGCAGTTCTCAGACAGGGATCTTGGTCCAAGTGGGATATGGCTACACCTTC
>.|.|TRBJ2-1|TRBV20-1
CSAPRQGTRYNEQFF
TGCAGTGCTCCCAGACAGGGGACTAGGTACAATGAGCAGTTCTTC